The entry that follows covers one T cell receptor beta chain sequence. No antigen is known for it. Only in-frame clones appear in the TCRdb table, and some are missing; sequencing was by immunoSEQ multiplex PCR. Among under 150,000 clones listed, 85% to 90% were seen once. This record belongs to a study of cytomegalovirus exposure and HLA in healthy donors. Study-wide context: The 120 validation repertoires used the same platform as the 650 to 850 first-cohort repertoires (as reported by a later analysis).

The junction had 10 bases not matched to a gene; V was cut back by 8 bases and J by 3 bases. The germline gives CDR1 MNHNY, CDR2 SVGAGI (reference sequence). There are 14 residues in the CDR3. Study-wide points: Many donors carried some public TCRs, although rarity characterized most TCR sequences. The authors enumerated some 170 TCR beta chains as linked to cytomegalovirus.

The clonotype comes from a man younger than 30 in good health and CMV-seropositive. Sequenced: PBMCs. J is TRBJ2-7 and V is TRBV6-6; 7 nucleotides agree with TRBD1. The CDR3 DNA reads TGTGCCAGCCGACCGGGACAGTATCTCTACGAGCAGTACTTC. The encoded protein is CASRPGQYLYEQYF.